One and the same sample provided the 31 T cell receptor beta chains below, sequenced in a study of vaccination effects on CD4 cells after COVID-19. Before any sequencing was done, the ViraFEST assay used viral peptide pools to expand antigen-specific CD4+ T cells. CD4+ T cells were isolated after around 10 days of culture. The antigens of these receptors remain unknown. Sequenced by immunoSEQ multiplex PCR; TCRdb stores in-frame clones only, minus some. The sample contains roughly 61,000 clones, roughly 79% of which appear only once. The input for sequencing was CD4+ T cells from PBMCs cultured with HCoV-229E spike peptides, taken before COVID-19 vaccination. The source of these receptors is a human donor who received a COVID-19 vaccine.

The genes are TRBV9 and TRBJ1-4; 7 bases fit TRBD1. Germline V CDR1 and CDR2: SGDLS, YYNGEE. The CDR3 totals 14 residues. V lost 4 bases and J lost 3; bases outside the gene matches: 3. CDR3 nucleotide sequence: TGTGCCAGCAGCTGGGGGACAGCTAATGAAAAACTGTTTTTT. Its translation: CASSWGTANEKLFF.

The chain employs TRBV7-3 and TRBJ2-1; D remains ambiguous. The V end was cut by 1 base, the J end by 0 bases, with 7 bases between. The CDR3 is made up of 15 amino acids. Per germline, CDR1 SGHTA and CDR2 FQGTGA. The CDR3 here is CASSLSLSSYNEQFF. The CDR3 region has the DNA TGTGCCAGCAGCTTAAGCCTGAGCTCCTACAATGAGCAGTTCTTC.

The rearrangement joins TRBV5-1 to TRBJ1-6; D uncertain. V lost 3 bases and J lost 0, with 7 bases in between. The CDR3 runs to 15 residues. CDR1 SGHRS and CDR2 YFSETQ come from the germline V gene. The CDR3 region has the DNA TGCGCCAGCAGCTCCAGGAGCTCCTATAATTCACCCCTCCACTTT. Protein product: CASSSRSSYNSPLHF.

The chain joins TRBV28 to TRBJ2-1, with D perhaps TRBD1 (6 bases). In germline, CDR1 is MDHEN, CDR2 SYDVKM. This CDR3 comprises 14 residues. The ends were cut back, 8 bases at V and 0 bases at J, with 11 bases in the middle. The CDR3 DNA follows: TGTGCCAGCTACCCGACAGGCTCCTACAATGAGCAGTTCTTC. This codes for CASYPTGSYNEQFF.

This clone was detected a few times. The chain couples TRBV6-2 or TRBV6-3 to TRBJ1-3; the D is unclear. Per germline, CDR1 MNHEY and CDR2 SVGEGT. The V gene lost 6 bases and the J gene lost 0 bases, with 9 bases spanning the gap. CDR3 length: 14 residues. The CDR3 loop reads CASSLQNSGNTIYF. In DNA form, the CDR3 reads TGTGCCAGCAGCCTACAGAACTCTGGAAACACCATATATTTT.

The gene calls are TRBV5-1 and TRBJ2-7; TRBD1 matches at 8 bases. The CDR3 has 13 residues. The J segment lost 5 bases and the V segment lost 2 bases, leaving 3 bases of the junction unmatched. Per the germline V gene, CDR1 is SGHRS and CDR2 is YFSETQ. CDR3 in amino acids: CASSFDRGHEQYV. Here the CDR3 DNA reads TGCGCCAGCAGCTTTGACAGGGGCCACGAGCAGTACGTC.

The genes are TRBV6-1 and TRBJ2-2; tentative D call: TRBD2 (5 bases). The CDR3 has 14 amino acids. CDR1 and CDR2 from the germline V gene are MNHNS and SASEGT. The ends were cut back, 1 base at V and 5 bases at J, with 8 bases in the middle. Written as DNA, the CDR3 is TGTGCCAGCAGTGAAGTCGGGGAAACCGGGGAGCTGTTTTTT. It specifies CASSEVGETGELFF.

The chain uses TRBV6-5 and TRBJ1-3; no reliable D call. In germline, CDR1 is MNHEY, CDR2 SVGAGI. The CDR3 loop spans 15 amino acids. Trimming cost V 5 bases and J 2 bases, with 13 bases left between them. The CDR3 sequence is CASSTSVSPGNTIYF. The CDR3 region has the DNA TGTGCCAGCAGTACCAGTGTATCCCCTGGAAACACCATATATTTT.

This clone was counted between two and nine times. This sequence joins TRBV5-8 and TRBJ1-5; maybe TRBD1 (5 bases). Trimming pared 1 base from V and 0 bases from J, leaving 8 bases between. This CDR3 has 15 amino acids. CDR1 is SGHTS and CDR2 is YDEGEE in the germline V gene. As DNA, the CDR3 is TGTGCCAGCAGCTTGAAGGGGTTTAGCAATCAGCCCCAGCATTTT. This translates into CASSLKGFSNQPQHF.

This chain joins TRBV5-6 and TRBJ2-3; 10 bases are shared with TRBD2. The J segment lost 2 bases and the V segment lost 0 bases, leaving 12 bases of the junction unmatched. The CDR3 is made up of 19 amino acids. Per germline, CDR1 SGHDT and CDR2 YYEEEE. The CDR3 is CASSLALGPLAGVTDTQYF. The CDR3 coding sequence is TGTGCCAGCAGCTTGGCGCTGGGGCCGCTAGCGGGGGTCACAGATACGCAGTATTTT. Full variable domain (remainder filled in from reference TRBV5-6 and TRBJ2-3): DAGVTQSPTHLIKTRGQQVTLRCSPKSGHDTVSWYQQALGQGPQFIFQYYEEEERQRGNFPDRFSGHQFPNYSSELNVNALLLGDSALYLCASSLALGPLAGVTDTQYFGPGTRLTVL.

In the case of this clone: Other DNA sequences in this sample translate to the same CDR3. V usage is TRBV30 and J usage is TRBJ1-5; a possible D gene is TRBD1 (6 bases). This CDR3 is built from 13 residues. The V gene lost 0 bases and the J gene lost 7 bases, with 10 bases spanning the gap. Germline V lookup: CDR1 GTSNPN, CDR2 SVGIG (reference sequence). The CDR3 DNA reads TGTGCCTGGAGTGTACAGGGAGACCAGCCCCAGCATTTT. It specifies CAWSVQGDQPQHF.

The chain uses TRBV5-8 and TRBJ2-6, with D hard to call. The V end was cut by 6 bases, the J end by 0 bases, with 10 bases between. The CDR3 runs to 15 residues. Looked up from germline, CDR1 is SGHTS and CDR2 is YDEGEE. As DNA, the CDR3 is TGTGCCAGCATCGTCCGAGCCTCTGGGGCCAACGTCCTGACTTTC. Amino acids: CASIVRASGANVLTF.

V gene TRBV5-1 combines with J gene TRBJ1-5; D is ambiguous. The CDR3 is 14 amino acids. In germline, CDR1 is SGHRS, CDR2 YFSETQ. Trimming took off 1 base at V and 8 bases at J, with 13 bases between the two ends. The DNA of the CDR3 is TGCGCCAGCAGCTTGTCCGGACCTTTGGAGCCCCAGCATTTT. Protein product: CASSLSGPLEPQHF. Full variable domain (outside the CDR3, taken from reference TRBV5-1 and TRBJ1-5): KAGVTQTPRYLIKTRGQQVTLSCSPISGHRSVSWYQQTPGQGLQFLFEYFSETQRNKGNFPGRFSGRQFSNSRSEMNVSTLELGDSALYLCASSLSGPLEPQHFGDGTRLSIL.

The chain joins TRBV13 to TRBJ2-7; D gene uncertain. Trimming removed 3 bases from V and 6 bases from J, with 15 bases in between. There are 14 residues in the CDR3. The germline CDR1 and CDR2 sequences are PRHDT and FYEKMQ (reference sequence). CDR3 DNA: TGTGCCAGCAGCTTTCGAAGGGATGGTGTCGAGCAGTACGTC. Residues: CASSFRRDGVEQYV.

This rearrangement joins TRBV19 to TRBJ1-4; the D gene is possibly TRBD1 (6 bases). The germline V and J ends were trimmed by 4 bases and 5 bases, with 14 bases remaining between them. CDR3 length: 15 amino acids. Germline V gene lookup returns CDR1 LNHDA and CDR2 SQIVND (reference sequence). The DNA of the CDR3 is TGTGCCAGTAGTAGAAACAGGGTTGGAAATGAAAAACTGTTTTTT. Translation gives CASSRNRVGNEKLFF. The variable domain in full, with the rest retrieved from reference TRBV19 and TRBJ1-4, is DGGITQSPKYLFRKEGQNVTLSCEQNLNHDAMYWYRQDPGQGLRLIYYSQIVNDFQKGDIAEGYSVSREKKESFPLTVTSAQKNPTAFYLCASSRNRVGNEKLFFGSGTQLSVL.

The rearrangement links TRBV7-9 to TRBJ1-1, with D possibly being TRBD1 (5 bases). In germline, CDR1 is SEHNR, CDR2 FQNEAQ (reference sequence). The V and J ends lost 4 bases and 8 bases respectively, with 14 bases between them. This CDR3 has 13 residues. CDR3 loop: CASSYQAGWEAFF. The CDR3 bases are TGTGCCAGCAGCTACCAGGCAGGGTGGGAAGCTTTCTTT.

The chain employs TRBV21-1 and TRBJ2-1; the DNA was not compared with TRBD2, the D call given in the table. TRBV21-1 is flagged as a pseudogene. The CDR3 consists of 18 residues. In DNA form, the CDR3 reads TGTGCCAGCATCCAGAAAAGGAGAATTAGCGGGGGTAACAATGAGCAGTTCTTC. Translation gives CASIQKRRISGGNNEQFF.

V is TRBV2 and J is TRBJ1-4; no definite D call. V was pared by 8 bases and J by 7 bases, with 17 bases between. CDR3 length equals 14 residues. Germline values: CDR1 SNHLY, CDR2 FYNNEI. CDR3 sequence: CASRRESSSEKLFF. For the CDR3, the DNA is TGTGCCAGCCGGAGGGAAAGCAGTTCTGAAAAACTGTTTTTT. The full variable domain, its missing parts supplied by reference TRBV2 and TRBJ1-4, is EPEVTQTPSHQVTQMGQEVILRCVPISNHLYFYWYRQILGQKVEFLVSFYNNEISEKSEIFDDQFSVERPDGSNFTLKIRSTKLEDSAMYFCASRRESSSEKLFFGSGTQLSVL.

The rearrangement links TRBV6-5 to TRBJ1-3; TRBD1 matches 8 bases. The CDR3 runs 15 residues. With V trimmed by 7 bases and J by 4 bases, 9 bases remained unmatched. CDR1 is MNHEY and CDR2 is SVGAGI in the germline V gene. In DNA form, the CDR3 reads TGTGCCAGCACTGTTGACAGGGGTGTAGGAAACACCATATATTTT. Protein product: CASTVDRGVGNTIYF.

In this sample, this clone turned up once. This chain uses TRBV10-3 with TRBJ2-1; 10 bases agree with TRBD2. Looked up from germline, CDR1 is ENHRY and CDR2 is SYGVKD. V dropped 6 bases and J dropped 7; count of bases not matched to a gene: 6. This CDR3 is 14 amino acids long. CDR3 bases: TGTGCCATCAGCCCGGGACTAGCGTCGAATGAGCAGTTCTTC. Protein: CAISPGLASNEQFF.

The V gene is TRBV30, the J gene TRBJ2-4; 7 nucleotides agree with TRBD2. In germline, CDR1 is GTSNPN, CDR2 SVGIG (reference sequence). The CDR3 is made up of 15 amino acids. After removal of 3 bases from V and 9 bases from J, the junction contained 14 bases not matched to a gene. The CDR3 sequence: CAWSPGGGTGRIQYF. The CDR3 DNA is TGTGCCTGGAGCCCTGGGGGGGGGACGGGACGCATTCAGTACTTC. Full variable domain (remainder filled in from reference TRBV30 and TRBJ2-4): SQTIHQWPATLVQPVGSPLSLECTVEGTSNPNLYWYRQAAGRGLQLLFYSVGIGQISSEVPQNLSASRPQDRQFILSSKKLLLSDSGFYLCAWSPGGGTGRIQYFGAGTRLSVL.

Comment on this clone: Since the CDR3 does not end with the conserved phenylalanine or tryptophan, this likely comes from a read error. The DNA is omitted, as the CDR3 cannot be located on it reliably, and the CDR3 follows TCRdb's listing. The J gene is TRBJ2-7, the V gene TRBV5-1. From its first to its last residue, the CDR3 has 10 amino acids. Per germline, CDR1 SGHRS and CDR2 YFSETQ. The CDR3 reads CASSLATPRD.

The rearrangement links TRBV3-1 (or the pseudogene TRBV3-2) to TRBJ1-6; D not certain. The V gene lost 2 bases and the J gene lost 0 bases, with 17 bases spanning the gap. The germline gives CDR1 LGHDT, CDR2 YNNKEL (reference sequence). This CDR3 has 19 amino acids. The CDR3 sequence: CASSQIPRALSSYNSPLHF. DNA of the CDR3: TGTGCCAGCAGCCAAATTCCCCGGGCCCTAAGCTCCTATAATTCACCCCTCCACTTT.

The rearrangement uses TRBV18 and TRBJ2-2; possibly TRBD1 or TRBD2 for D (5 bases each). The germline gives CDR1 KGHSH, CDR2 LQKENI. V lost 2 bases to trimming and J lost 5 bases, with 12 bases between them. This CDR3 is 15 amino acids long. The CDR3 sequence: CASSPGTSRTGELFF. The CDR3 DNA reads as TGTGCCAGCTCACCAGGGACCTCGAGGACCGGGGAGCTGTTTTTT.

This chain uses TRBV30 with TRBJ1-5; 8 bases agree with TRBD1. The V gene's germline CDR1 is GTSNPN and CDR2 SVGIG (reference sequence). The CDR3 length is 15 residues. J was trimmed by 0 bases and V by 3 bases; bases with no gene match: 4. CDR3 nucleotide sequence: TGTGCCTGGAGCAGGACAGGGAATAGCAATCAGCCCCAGCATTTT. Its protein is CAWSRTGNSNQPQHF.

The rearrangement joins TRBV11-3 to TRBJ2-2; D is ambiguous. Between the trimmed V and J ends, which lost 8 bases and 2 bases, there was a span of 12 bases. Germline V gives CDR1 SGHNT, CDR2 YENEEA. The CDR3 runs 14 residues. CDR3 coding DNA: TGTGCCAGCGGGCCTACAGTTAACACCGGGGAGCTGTTTTTT. Translation: CASGPTVNTGELFF.

V is TRBV9 and J is TRBJ1-2; TRBD1 matches at 7 bases. Per the germline V gene, CDR1 is SGDLS and CDR2 is YYNGEE. The CDR3 totals 16 residues. V gave up 5 bases and J gave up 9 bases; unmatched junction bases: 19. The chain's CDR3 is CASSRGWQGGLQSYTF. In DNA, the CDR3 is TGTGCCAGCAGTCGTGGTTGGCAGGGGGGATTGCAAAGCTACACCTTC.

This clone has a handful of counts. The rearrangement joins TRBV5-1 to TRBJ2-7; possibly TRBD1 for D (5 bases). The CDR3 extends over 15 amino acids. Germline V gene data show CDR1 as SGHRS and CDR2 as YFSETQ. The V end lost 0 bases, the J end lost 2 bases, and 12 bases lay between the germline ends. For the CDR3, the DNA is TGCGCCAGCAGCTTGGGGGCAGGGTTGACCTACGAGCAGTACGTC. The encoded protein is CASSLGAGLTYEQYV.

V and J are TRBV6-5 and TRBJ2-2; D may be TRBD1 or TRBD2 (5 bases each). V lost 0 bases and J 5 bases, leaving 13 bases between the germline ends. The length of the CDR3 is 16 residues. Germline-derived CDR1 and CDR2 are MNHEY and SVGAGI. The CDR3 loop is CASSYSSPGLTGELFF. The DNA for the CDR3 is TGTGCCAGCAGTTACTCTTCGCCGGGGCTTACCGGGGAGCTGTTTTTT.

The chain employs TRBV5-4 and TRBJ2-1; D unresolved. The CDR3 covers 11 residues. Trimming removed 1 base from V and 8 bases from J, with 4 bases in between. The germline CDR1 and CDR2 sequences are SGHNT and YYREEE (reference sequence). This CDR3 is CASSLQYEQFF. CDR3 nucleotides: TGTGCCAGCAGCTTGCAGTATGAGCAGTTCTTC. Filled out from reference TRBV5-4 and TRBJ2-1, the complete variable domain reads ETGVTQSPTHLIKTRGQQVTLRCSSQSGHNTVSWYQQALGQGPQFIFQYYREEENGRGNFPPRFSGLQFPNYSSELNVNALELDDSALYLCASSLQYEQFFGPGTRLTVL.

This clone occurred a few times. The V gene is TRBV19, the J gene TRBJ1-5; 9 bases are a match to TRBD1. Unmatched junction bases numbered 8, after V lost 5 bases and J lost 6 bases. The germline V gene encodes CDR1 LNHDA and CDR2 SQIVND (reference sequence). This CDR3 is built from 15 residues. DNA for the CDR3: TGTGCCAGTAGTCTCACAGGGGGCCCTGTTCAGCCCCAGCATTTT. This codes for CASSLTGGPVQPQHF.